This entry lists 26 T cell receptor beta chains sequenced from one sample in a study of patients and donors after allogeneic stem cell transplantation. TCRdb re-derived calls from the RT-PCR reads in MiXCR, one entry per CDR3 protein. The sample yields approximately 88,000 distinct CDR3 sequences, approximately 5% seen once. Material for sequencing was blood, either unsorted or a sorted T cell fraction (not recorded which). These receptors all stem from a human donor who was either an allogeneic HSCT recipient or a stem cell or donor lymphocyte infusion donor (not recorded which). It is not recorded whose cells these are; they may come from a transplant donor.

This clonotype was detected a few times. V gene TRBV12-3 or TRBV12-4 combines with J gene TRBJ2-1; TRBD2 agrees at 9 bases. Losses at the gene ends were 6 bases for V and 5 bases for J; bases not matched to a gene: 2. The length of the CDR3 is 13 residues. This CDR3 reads CASRGLADNEQFF. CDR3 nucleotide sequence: TGTGCCAGCAGGGGACTAGCAGACAATGAGCAGTTCTTC.

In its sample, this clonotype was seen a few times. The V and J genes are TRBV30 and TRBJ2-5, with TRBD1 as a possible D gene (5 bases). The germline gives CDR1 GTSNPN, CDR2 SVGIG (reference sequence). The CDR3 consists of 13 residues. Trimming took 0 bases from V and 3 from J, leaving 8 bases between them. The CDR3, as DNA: TGTGCCTGGAGTGTAATAGGGGAAGAGACCCAGTACTTC. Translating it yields CAWSVIGEETQYF.

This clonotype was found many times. CDR3 nucleotides: TGCAGTGCTAGCGGGACTAGCGCCCGCCGGGAGCAGTACTTC. Its protein is CSASGTSARREQYF. The rearrangement joins TRBV20-1 to TRBJ2-7, with 10 bases matching TRBD2. V shed 3 bases and J 7 bases; nucleotides not matched to a gene: 9. Germline V lookup: CDR1 DFQATT, CDR2 SNEGSKA (reference sequence). The CDR3 loop spans 14 amino acids.

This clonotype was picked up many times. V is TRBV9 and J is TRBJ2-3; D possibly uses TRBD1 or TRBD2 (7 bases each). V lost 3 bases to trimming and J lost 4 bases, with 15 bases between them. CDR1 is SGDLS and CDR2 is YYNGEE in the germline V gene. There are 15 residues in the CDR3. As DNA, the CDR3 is TGTGCCAGCAGCGAAAACCCAGGGGGGGCAGATACGCAGTATTTT. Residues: CASSENPGGADTQYF.

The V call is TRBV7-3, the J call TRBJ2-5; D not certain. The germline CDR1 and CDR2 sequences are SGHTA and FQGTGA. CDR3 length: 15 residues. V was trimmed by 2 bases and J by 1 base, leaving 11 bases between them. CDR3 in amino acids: CASSLLAAPQETQYF. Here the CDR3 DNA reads TGTGCCAGCAGCTTACTGGCCGCGCCCCAAGAGACCCAGTACTTC. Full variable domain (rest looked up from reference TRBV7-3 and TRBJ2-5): GAGVSQTPSNKVTEKGKYVELRCDPISGHTALYWYRQSLGQGPEFLIYFQGTGAADDSGLPNDRFFAVRPEGSVSTLKIQRTERGDSAVYLCASSLLAAPQETQYFGPGTRLLVL.

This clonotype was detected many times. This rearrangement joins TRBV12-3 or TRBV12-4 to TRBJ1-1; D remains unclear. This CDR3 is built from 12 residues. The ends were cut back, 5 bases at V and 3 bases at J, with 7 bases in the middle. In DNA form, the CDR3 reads TGTGCCAGCAGTCCGGCCTACACTGAAGCTTTCTTT. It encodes CASSPAYTEAFF.

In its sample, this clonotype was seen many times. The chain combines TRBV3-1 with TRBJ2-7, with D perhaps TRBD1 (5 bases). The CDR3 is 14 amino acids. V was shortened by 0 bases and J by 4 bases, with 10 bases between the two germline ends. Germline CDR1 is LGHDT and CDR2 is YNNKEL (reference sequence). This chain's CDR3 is CASSQDHTGYEQYF. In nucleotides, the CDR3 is TGTGCCAGCAGCCAAGATCATACAGGATACGAGCAGTACTTC.

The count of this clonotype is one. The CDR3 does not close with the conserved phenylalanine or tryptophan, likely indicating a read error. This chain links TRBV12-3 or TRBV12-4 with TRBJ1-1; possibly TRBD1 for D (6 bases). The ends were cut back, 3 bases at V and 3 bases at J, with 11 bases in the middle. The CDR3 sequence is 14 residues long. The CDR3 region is CASSFQGTDTEAFI. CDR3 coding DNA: TGTGCCAGCAGTTTTCAGGGGACGGACACTGAAGCTTTCATT.

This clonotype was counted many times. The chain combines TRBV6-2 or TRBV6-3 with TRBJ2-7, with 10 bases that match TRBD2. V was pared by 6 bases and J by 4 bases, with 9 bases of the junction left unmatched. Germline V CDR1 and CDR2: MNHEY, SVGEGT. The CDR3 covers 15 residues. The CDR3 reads CASRESGTSAYEQYF. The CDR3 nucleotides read TGTGCCAGCAGGGAATCCGGGACTAGCGCATACGAGCAGTACTTC.

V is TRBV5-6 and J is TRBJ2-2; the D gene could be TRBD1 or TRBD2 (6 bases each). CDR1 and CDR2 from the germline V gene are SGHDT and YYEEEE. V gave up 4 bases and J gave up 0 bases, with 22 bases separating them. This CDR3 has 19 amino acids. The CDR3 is CASSRTPGRGHTNTGELFF. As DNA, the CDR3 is TGTGCCAGCAGCCGAACCCCGGGCCGGGGGCATACGAACACCGGGGAGCTGTTTTTT.

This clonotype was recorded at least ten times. The DNA of the CDR3 is TGTGCCAGCAGCCGTAGTGTCAGCGGAACCTACAATGAGCAGTTCTTC. This encodes CASSRSVSGTYNEQFF. The J gene is TRBJ2-1, the V gene TRBV9, with D possibly TRBD2 on 5 matching bases. Per germline, CDR1 SGDLS and CDR2 YYNGEE. The V gene lost 4 bases and the J gene lost 2 bases, with 16 bases spanning the gap. The CDR3 sequence is 16 residues long.

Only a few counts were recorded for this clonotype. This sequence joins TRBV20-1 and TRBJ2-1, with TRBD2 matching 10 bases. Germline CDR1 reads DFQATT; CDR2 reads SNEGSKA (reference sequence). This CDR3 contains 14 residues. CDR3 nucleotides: TGCAGCGGGGGGGCTAGCGGGAGATACAATGAGCAGTTCTTC. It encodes CSGGASGRYNEQFF.

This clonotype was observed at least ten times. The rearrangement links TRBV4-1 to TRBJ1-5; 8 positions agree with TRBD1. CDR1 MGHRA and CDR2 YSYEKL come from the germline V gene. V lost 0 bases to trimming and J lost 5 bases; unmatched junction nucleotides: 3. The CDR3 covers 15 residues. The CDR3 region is CASSQDGQGDQPQHF. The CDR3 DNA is TGCGCCAGCAGCCAAGATGGACAGGGAGATCAGCCCCAGCATTTT.

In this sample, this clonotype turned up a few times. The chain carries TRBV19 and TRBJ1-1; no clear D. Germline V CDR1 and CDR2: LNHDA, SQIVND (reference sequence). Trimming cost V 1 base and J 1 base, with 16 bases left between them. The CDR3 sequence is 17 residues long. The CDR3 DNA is TGTGCCAGTAGTATAGGATCCCTTTGGCAGACGAACACTGAAGCTTTCTTT. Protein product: CASSIGSLWQTNTEAFF.

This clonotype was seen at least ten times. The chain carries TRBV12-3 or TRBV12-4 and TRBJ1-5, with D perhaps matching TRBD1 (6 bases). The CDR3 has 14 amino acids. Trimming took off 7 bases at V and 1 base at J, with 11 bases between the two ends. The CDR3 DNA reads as TGTGCCAGCACAGGGGTTGGGAGCAATCAGCCCCAGCATTTT. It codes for CASTGVGSNQPQHF.

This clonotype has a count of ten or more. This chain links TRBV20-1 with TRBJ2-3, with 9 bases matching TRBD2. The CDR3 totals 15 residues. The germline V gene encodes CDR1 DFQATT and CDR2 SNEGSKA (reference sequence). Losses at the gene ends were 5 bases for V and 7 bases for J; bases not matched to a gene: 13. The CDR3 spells CSASEASGVTNTQYF. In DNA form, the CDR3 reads TGCAGTGCTTCCGAGGCTAGCGGGGTCACGAATACGCAGTATTTT.

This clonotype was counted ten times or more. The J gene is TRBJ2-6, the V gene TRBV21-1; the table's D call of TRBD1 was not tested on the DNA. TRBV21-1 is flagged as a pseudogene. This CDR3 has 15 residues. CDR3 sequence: CASSLKRGGRPVMTF. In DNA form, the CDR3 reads TGTGCCAGCAGCCTCAAAAGGGGGGGGAGGCCCGTCATGACTTTC.

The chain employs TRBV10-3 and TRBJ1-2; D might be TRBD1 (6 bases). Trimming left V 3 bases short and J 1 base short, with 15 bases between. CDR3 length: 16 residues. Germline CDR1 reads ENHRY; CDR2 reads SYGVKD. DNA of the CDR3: TGTGCCATCAGTGACAAGATGACAGGACTTAACTATGGCTACACCTTC. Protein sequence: CAISDKMTGLNYGYTF.

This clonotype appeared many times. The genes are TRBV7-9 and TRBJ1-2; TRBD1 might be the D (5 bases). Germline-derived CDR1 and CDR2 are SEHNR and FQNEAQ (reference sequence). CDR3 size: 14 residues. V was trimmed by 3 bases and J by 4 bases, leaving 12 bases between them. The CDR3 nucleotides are TGTGCCAGCAGCTTCTCGACAGACAGCTATGGCTACACCTTC. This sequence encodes CASSFSTDSYGYTF.

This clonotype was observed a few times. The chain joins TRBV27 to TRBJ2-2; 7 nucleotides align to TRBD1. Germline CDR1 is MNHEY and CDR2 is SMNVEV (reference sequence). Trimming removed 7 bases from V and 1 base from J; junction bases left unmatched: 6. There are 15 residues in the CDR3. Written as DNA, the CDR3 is TGTGCCAGCACTCGGGACAGAAGGAACACCGGGGAGCTGTTTTTT. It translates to CASTRDRRNTGELFF.

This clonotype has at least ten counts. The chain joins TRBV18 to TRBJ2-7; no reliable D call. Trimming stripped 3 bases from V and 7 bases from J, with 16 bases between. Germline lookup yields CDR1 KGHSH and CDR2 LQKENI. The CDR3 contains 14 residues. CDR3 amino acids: CASSPTGRAREQYF. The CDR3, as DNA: TGTGCCAGCTCACCGACCGGACGGGCTAGGGAGCAGTACTTC.

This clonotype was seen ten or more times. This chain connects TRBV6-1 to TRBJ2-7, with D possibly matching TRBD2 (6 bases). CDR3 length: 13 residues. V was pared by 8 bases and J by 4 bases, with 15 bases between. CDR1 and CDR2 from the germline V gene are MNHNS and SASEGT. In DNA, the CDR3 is TGTGCCAGCTCGCGGGACTCCCAATACGAGCAGTACTTC. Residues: CASSRDSQYEQYF.

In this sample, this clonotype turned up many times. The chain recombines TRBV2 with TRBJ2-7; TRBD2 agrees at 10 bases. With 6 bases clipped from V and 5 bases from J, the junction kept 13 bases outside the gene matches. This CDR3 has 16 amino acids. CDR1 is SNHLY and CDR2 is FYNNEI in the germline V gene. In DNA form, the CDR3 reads TGTGCCAGCAGCCACCCCGGGACTAGCGTGACAGACGAGCAGTACTTC. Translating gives CASSHPGTSVTDEQYF.

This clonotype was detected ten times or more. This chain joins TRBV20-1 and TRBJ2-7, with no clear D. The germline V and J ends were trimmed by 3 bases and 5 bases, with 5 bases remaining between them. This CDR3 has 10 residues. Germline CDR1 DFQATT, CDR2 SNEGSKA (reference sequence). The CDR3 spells CSASKDEQYF. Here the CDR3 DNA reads TGCAGTGCTAGTAAGGACGAGCAGTACTTC.

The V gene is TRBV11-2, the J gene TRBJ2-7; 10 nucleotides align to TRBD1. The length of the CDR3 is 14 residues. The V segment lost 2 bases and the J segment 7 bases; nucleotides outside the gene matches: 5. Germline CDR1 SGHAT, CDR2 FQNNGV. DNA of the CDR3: TGTGCCAGCAGCTTATCGACAGGGGGCAAAGAGCAGTACTTC. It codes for CASSLSTGGKEQYF.

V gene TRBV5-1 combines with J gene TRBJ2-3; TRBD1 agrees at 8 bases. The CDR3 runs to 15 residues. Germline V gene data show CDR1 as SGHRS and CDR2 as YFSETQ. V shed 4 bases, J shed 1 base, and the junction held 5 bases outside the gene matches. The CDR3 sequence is CASSSQGARTDTQYF. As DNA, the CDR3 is TGCGCCAGCAGCAGCCAGGGGGCCCGCACAGATACGCAGTATTTT.